A selection of T cell receptor beta chains follows, all from one sample in a study of T cells after yellow fever vaccination. TCRdb re-called the 5' RACE reads through MiXCR, storing one row per CDR3 protein. The sample has about 200,000 distinct CDR3 sequences; about 3% are singletons. The sequenced sample was CD4+ T cells sorted from PBMCs, obtained 10 days after the yellow fever booster vaccination. These receptors were taken from a man between 18 and 29 years old who received the YFV17D yellow fever vaccine. Each CDR3 is given with its conserved first and last residue. Each record gives: J gene, V gene, clone size, D gene, CDR3 protein, CDR3 DNA. A D gene is named only where the DNA matches it firmly. The size field is filled for only some rows; it gives once, few, many or a size class.

TRBJ2-1	TRBV11-2	few	.	CASSPDRPWEQFF	TGTGCCAGCAGCCCCGATAGGCCTTGGGAGCAGTTCTTC
TRBJ2-3	TRBV11-2	many	.	CASSPDGGRHTQYF	TGTGCCAGCAGCCCGGACGGGGGTCGGCATACGCAGTATTTT
TRBJ1-5	TRBV19	few	.	CASSPGLSNQPQHF	TGTGCCAGTAGCCCGGGACTGAGCAATCAGCCCCAGCATTTT
TRBJ2-1	TRBV7-2	many	.	CASSAPGGPSYNEQFF	TGTGCCAGCAGCGCCCCCGGGGGACCTTCCTACAATGAGCAGTTCTTC
TRBJ1-5	TRBV7-2	few	TRBD1	CASSRGTGDNQPQHF	TGTGCCAGCAGCCGAGGGACAGGGGACAATCAGCCCCAGCATTTT
TRBJ2-1	TRBV7-2	few	.	CASSFNWGAPGEGQFF	TGTGCCAGCAGCTTCAATTGGGGGGCGCCGGGAGAGGGGCAGTTCTTC
TRBJ2-3	TRBV28	many	.	CASSLLFVGSPTQYF	TGTGCCAGCAGTTTGTTATTCGTGGGGAGCCCTACGCAGTATTTT
TRBJ1-4	TRBV5-1	many	.	CASSLAGITLNEKLFF	TGCGCCAGCAGCTTGGCCGGGATTACTTTAAATGAAAAACTGTTTTTT
TRBJ1-6	TRBV5-6	.	.	CASSKDSRDSPLHF	TGTGCCAGCAGTAAGGACAGTAGGGATTCACCCCTCCACTTT
TRBJ1-1	TRBV20-1	.	.	CSGTASTEAFF	TGCAGTGGTACGGCTTCGACTGAAGCTTTCTTT
TRBJ2-5	TRBV9	few	TRBD2	CASSVGVAGGGETQYF	TGTGCCAGCAGCGTAGGAGTAGCGGGGGGAGGAGAGACCCAGTACTTC
TRBJ1-3	TRBV6-5	many	TRBD1	CASSFNDRAGNTIYF	TGTGCCAGCAGTTTCAACGACAGGGCTGGAAACACCATATATTTT
TRBJ1-1	TRBV12-3/TRBV12-4	many	.	CASSLRGDTEAFF	TGTGCCAGCAGTTTACGGGGGGACACTGAAGCTTTCTTT
TRBJ1-1	TRBV11-3	few	.	CASSFGRSTEAFF	TGTGCCAGCAGCTTCGGGAGGAGCACTGAAGCTTTCTTT
TRBJ2-3	TRBV7-3	many	TRBD2	CASSLRFLAGGTDTQYF	TGTGCCAGCAGCTTAAGGTTTCTAGCGGGGGGAACAGATACGCAGTATTTT
TRBJ2-3	TRBV7-9	many	.	CASSRQPGVNADTQYF	TGTGCCAGCAGCCGGCAGCCGGGGGTAAATGCAGATACGCAGTATTTT
TRBJ2-7	TRBV29-1	.	.	CSVTRDRGEQYF	TGCAGCGTTACGCGGGACAGAGGCGAGCAGTACTTC
TRBJ2-5	TRBV5-1	many	.	CASSLAGVQGETQYF	TGCGCCAGCAGCTTGGCCGGTGTTCAGGGAGAGACCCAGTACTTC
TRBJ1-4	TRBV24-1	.	.	CATSASTGSNEKLFF	TGTGCCACCAGTGCCTCAACAGGGAGCAACGAAAAACTGTTTTTT
TRBJ2-5	TRBV7-9	many	.	CASSFRQDQETQYF	TGTGCCAGCAGCTTTAGACAGGACCAAGAGACCCAGTACTTC